The 8 T cell receptor beta chains presented below share a single source sample, sequenced in a study of blood T cell repertoires in COVID-19. Only in-frame clones appear in the TCRdb table, and some are missing; sequencing was by immunoSEQ multiplex PCR. The table lists about 130,000 clones, roughly 90% of them singletons. Sequenced input: PBMCs or T cells enriched from blood (not recorded which). Receptors originate from a woman aged 45-60 years who had recovered from COVID-19.

The chain joins TRBV10-1 to TRBJ1-1; tentative D call: TRBD1 (6 bases). V gave up 4 bases and J gave up 6 bases, with 15 bases separating them. Germline CDR1 is WNHNN and CDR2 is SYGVQD (reference sequence). The CDR3 extends over 14 amino acids. CDR3 residues: CASSGGPGGAEAFF. The CDR3 DNA reads as TGCGCCAGCAGTGGGGGGCCGGGAGGGGCTGAAGCTTTCTTT.

V and J are TRBV27 and TRBJ1-2, with TRBD1 identical over 9 bases. V lost 2 bases, J lost 8 bases, and 3 bases stayed unmatched. The germline V gene encodes CDR1 MNHEY and CDR2 SMNVEV (reference sequence). CDR3 length equals 13 residues. For the CDR3, the DNA is TGTGCCAGCAGTTTAGGACAGGGGAGCGGCTACACCTTC. This codes for CASSLGQGSGYTF.

The chain uses TRBV19 and TRBJ1-3; the D gene is possibly TRBD1 (5 bases). The CDR3 is made up of 17 amino acids. The germline V gene has CDR1 LNHDA and CDR2 SQIVND (reference sequence). Trimming shortened V by 5 bases and J by 0 bases, and 17 bases separated the two germline ends. The CDR3 is CASSFSSGADSGNTIYF. The CDR3 region has the DNA TGTGCCAGTAGTTTCTCAAGCGGGGCAGACTCTGGAAACACCATATATTTT.

This clone was observed once. The rearrangement uses TRBV5-1 and TRBJ2-7, with D possibly matching TRBD1 (6 bases). V lost 3 bases and J lost 0, with 10 bases in between. The CDR3 has 14 amino acids. Germline V gene data show CDR1 as SGHRS and CDR2 as YFSETQ. DNA of the CDR3: TGCGCCAGCAGCTCTGGACAGAACTCCTACGAGCAGTACTTC. As protein: CASSSGQNSYEQYF. Together with reference TRBV5-1 and TRBJ2-7, the CDR3 gives the full variable domain: KAGVTQTPRYLIKTRGQQVTLSCSPISGHRSVSWYQQTPGQGLQFLFEYFSETQRNKGNFPGRFSGRQFSNSRSEMNVSTLELGDSALYLCASSSGQNSYEQYFGPGTRLTVT.

The chain has TRBV13 and TRBJ2-4; D remains unclear. This CDR3 contains 14 residues. V was pared by 1 base and J by 0 bases, with 4 bases between. The germline gives CDR1 PRHDT, CDR2 FYEKMQ (reference sequence). CDR3 protein: CASSLVLAKNIQYF. The CDR3 coding sequence is TGTGCCAGCAGCTTAGTTCTAGCCAAAAACATTCAGTACTTC.

The genes are TRBV9 and TRBJ2-4; 9 nucleotides match TRBD1. The CDR3 sequence is 17 residues long. Germline lookup yields CDR1 SGDLS and CDR2 YYNGEE. J gave up 6 bases and V 0 bases, and 10 bases lay outside the gene matches. CDR3 nucleotides: TGTGCCAGCAGCGTAGTATCGGGTGAGACAGGGGGAAACATTCAGTACTTC. Its translation is CASSVVSGETGGNIQYF.

This clone has just one count. The chain employs TRBV3-1 (or the pseudogene TRBV3-2) and TRBJ2-5; TRBD2 might be the D (5 bases). CDR3 size: 15 residues. Germline CDR1 reads LGHDT; CDR2 reads YNNKEL (reference sequence). Trimming shortened V by 2 bases and J by 0 bases, and 10 bases separated the two germline ends. The CDR3 loop is CASSQTRGYQETQYF. In DNA, the CDR3 is TGTGCCAGCAGCCAAACTCGGGGATACCAAGAGACCCAGTACTTC.

The V gene is TRBV3-1 (or the pseudogene TRBV3-2), the J gene TRBJ2-7, with a possible D match to TRBD1 (5 bases). CDR1 is LGHDT and CDR2 is YNNKEL in the germline V gene (reference sequence). The length of the CDR3 is 12 residues. Trimming cost V 4 bases and J 3 bases, with 7 bases left between them. The CDR3 protein is CASSPTGYEQYF. The CDR3 region has the DNA TGTGCCAGCAGCCCCACAGGCTACGAGCAGTACTTC.